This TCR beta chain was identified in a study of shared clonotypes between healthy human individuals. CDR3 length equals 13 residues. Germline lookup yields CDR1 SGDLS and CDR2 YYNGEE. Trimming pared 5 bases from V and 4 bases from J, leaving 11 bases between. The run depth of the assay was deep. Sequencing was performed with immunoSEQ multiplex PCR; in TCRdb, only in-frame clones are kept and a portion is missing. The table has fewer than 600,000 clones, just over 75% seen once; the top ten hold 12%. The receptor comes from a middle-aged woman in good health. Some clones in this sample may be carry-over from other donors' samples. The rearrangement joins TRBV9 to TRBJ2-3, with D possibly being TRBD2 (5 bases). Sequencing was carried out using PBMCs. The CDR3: CASSEGFPDTQYF. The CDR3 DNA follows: TGTGCCAGCAGTGAGGGTTTTCCAGATACGCAGTATTTT.